This passage covers 26 T cell receptor beta chains from one sample sequenced in a study of T cells after yellow fever vaccination. MiXCR, run by TCRdb on the 5' RACE reads, gives a single entry per CDR3 protein. The repertoire has over 120,000 distinct CDR3 sequences, about 7% of them found once; the top ten carry 0.5% to 0.65%. This sample comprised CD4+ T cells sorted from PBMCs, obtained 10 days after the yellow fever booster vaccination. The receptors were gathered from a man aged 25 to 40 who received the YFV17D yellow fever vaccine.

In its sample, this clonotype was seen many times. The genes are TRBV20-1 and TRBJ2-1; D unresolved. V was trimmed by 8 bases and J by 10 bases, leaving 18 bases between them. There are 12 residues in the CDR3. In germline, CDR1 is DFQATT, CDR2 SNEGSKA (reference sequence). The CDR3 sequence is CSCFSRLREQFF. In nucleotides, the CDR3 is TGCAGTTGCTTTTCCCGCTTGAGGGAGCAGTTCTTC.

V usage is TRBV11-1 and J usage is TRBJ2-5; 9 nucleotides match TRBD1. In germline, CDR1 is SGHAT, CDR2 FQDESV (reference sequence). The CDR3 sequence is 20 residues long. With V trimmed by 8 bases and J by 6 bases, 28 bases remained unmatched. CDR3 residues: CASSDVEPRAEDRGGQTQYF. The CDR3 DNA sequence: TGTGCCAGCTCCGACGTTGAACCCCGGGCGGAGGACAGGGGCGGACAGACCCAGTACTTC.

This clonotype was counted once. The chain uses TRBV5-1 and TRBJ2-1; D may be TRBD2 (7 bases). Germline CDR1 is SGHRS and CDR2 is YFSETQ. CDR3 length: 16 amino acids. Trimming pared 3 bases from V and 3 bases from J, leaving 16 bases between. Here the CDR3 reads CASSSGGGTVYNEQFF. In DNA, the CDR3 is TGCGCCAGCAGCTCGGGGGGCGGGACCGTCTACAATGAGCAGTTCTTC.

The sample holds a few counts of this clonotype. In DNA form, the CDR3 reads TGTGCCAGCAGCTTGAGGGACAGGGTGGATGAGCAGTTCTTC. Protein sequence: CASSLRDRVDEQFF. The chain employs TRBV5-4 and TRBJ2-1, with 9 nucleotides matching TRBD1. The CDR3 consists of 14 residues. CDR1 and CDR2 from the germline V gene are SGHNT and YYREEE (reference sequence). Unmatched junction bases numbered 4, after V lost 1 base and J lost 8 bases.

This clonotype was seen repeatedly, ten times or more. The rearrangement uses TRBV6-2 or TRBV6-3 and TRBJ2-7, with D unclear. Trimming cost V 5 bases and J 6 bases, with 11 bases left between them. Germline CDR1 and CDR2: MNHEY and SVGEGT. This CDR3 contains 12 residues. The CDR3 nucleotides read TGTGCCAGCAGTCGCAGGTGGGGCGAGCAGTACTTC. It is translated as CASSRRWGEQYF.

This clonotype showed up many times. The gene calls are TRBV29-1 and TRBJ1-1; no reliable D call. Deletions cut 4 bases from V and 10 bases from J, with 19 bases between. CDR1 and CDR2 from the germline V gene are SQVTM and ANQGSEA. This CDR3 is 13 amino acids long. The CDR3 DNA is TGCAGCGTTGTAACGTTGCCTCCTGTCGCAGCTTTCTTT. Translating it yields CSVVTLPPVAAFF.

This clonotype was detected a few times. The V call is TRBV30, the J call TRBJ2-2, with D maybe TRBD1 (5 bases). The germline gives CDR1 GTSNPN, CDR2 SVGIG (reference sequence). The CDR3 is made up of 14 amino acids. Deletions cut 4 bases from V and 1 base from J, with 10 bases between. CDR3 residues: CAWKTGKNTGELFF. The CDR3 DNA sequence: TGTGCCTGGAAAACAGGAAAGAACACCGGGGAGCTGTTTTTT.

Ten or more counts support this clonotype. The rearrangement uses TRBV28 and TRBJ2-3; TRBD1 matches 11 bases. Trimming cost V 7 bases and J 8 bases; bases outside gene matches: 14. Germline CDR1 and CDR2: MDHEN and SYDVKM. CDR3 length: 16 residues. CDR3 in amino acids: CASTSPGGTGGFTQYF. DNA of the CDR3: TGTGCCAGCACCTCCCCCGGCGGGACAGGGGGGTTTACGCAGTATTTT. Full variable domain (rest looked up from reference TRBV28 and TRBJ2-3): DVKVTQSSRYLVKRTGEKVFLECVQDMDHENMFWYRQDPGLGLRLIYFSYDVKMKEKGDIPEGYSVSREKKERFSLILESASTNQTSMYLCASTSPGGTGGFTQYFGPGTRLTVL.

This clonotype was found many times. The gene calls are TRBV12-3 or TRBV12-4 and TRBJ2-1, with 14 nucleotides matching TRBD2. V trimming: 6 bases; J trimming: 9 bases; junction bases outside the gene matches: 10. The CDR3 extends over 16 amino acids. The CDR3 loop reads CASSLRSGLAGVEQFF. The CDR3 DNA follows: TGTGCCAGCAGCCTAAGGTCGGGACTAGCGGGAGTTGAGCAGTTCTTC.

The chain links TRBV29-1 to TRBJ2-6; a possible D gene is TRBD1 (6 bases). The CDR3 spans 18 residues. Germline CDR1 is SQVTM and CDR2 is ANQGSEA. Trimming pared 4 bases from V and 2 bases from J, leaving 21 bases between. CDR3 in DNA: TGCAGCGTTGGTCCCGGACGGGACACTTTCCCTGGGGCCAACGTCCTGACTTTC. This translates into CSVGPGRDTFPGANVLTF.

This clonotype was recorded many times. J is TRBJ2-1 and V is TRBV11-3, with 7 bases identical to TRBD2. Per germline, CDR1 SGHNT and CDR2 YENEEA. This CDR3 comprises 15 residues. Trimming took 5 bases from V and 3 from J; bases not matched to a gene: 7. The CDR3: CASSVGGRDYNEQFF. CDR3 in DNA: TGTGCCAGCAGCGTCGGCGGGAGAGACTACAATGAGCAGTTCTTC.

Ten or more counts support this clonotype. This chain joins TRBV6-2 or TRBV6-3 and TRBJ1-1; D unresolved. Trimming shortened V by 8 bases and J by 0 bases, and 13 bases separated the two germline ends. Germline assignment: CDR1 MNHEY and CDR2 SVGEGT. There are 14 residues in the CDR3. CDR3 DNA sequence: TGTGCCAGCGCCGTCCATCAGCTGAACACTGAAGCTTTCTTT. Translating gives CASAVHQLNTEAFF.

To note about this clonotype: This may stem from a read error, because a much larger clone lies one nucleotide away. The rearrangement joins TRBV10-2 to TRBJ2-1; 8 nucleotides agree with TRBD2. The germline CDR1 and CDR2 sequences are WSHSY and SAAADI. CDR3 length: 19 amino acids. The J segment lost 8 bases and the V segment lost 5 bases, leaving 23 bases of the junction unmatched. CDR3 coding DNA: TGCGCCAGCAGTATTCTTCCCGGGACTAGTGGGAGGACAATCCATGAGCAGTTCTTC. As protein: CASSILPGTSGRTIHEQFF.

This clonotype was picked up many times. The genes are TRBV10-2 and TRBJ2-2; 7 bases align to TRBD1. Trimming at V came to 6 bases and at J to 4 bases, leaving 11 bases not matched to a gene. The CDR3 spans 16 residues. Germline-derived CDR1 and CDR2 are WSHSY and SAAADI. The CDR3 coding sequence is TGCGCCAGCAGGGAGCCGGGACAGACCCTCACCGGGGAGCTGTTTTTT. It encodes CASREPGQTLTGELFF.

In its sample, this clonotype was seen many times. The chain is built from TRBV28 and TRBJ2-2; D unclear. Germline V gene data show CDR1 as MDHEN and CDR2 as SYDVKM. This CDR3 comprises 13 residues. Deletions cut 7 bases from V and 2 bases from J, with 8 bases between. CDR3 in DNA: TGTGCCAGCACAGTTTACAACACCGGGGAGCTGTTTTTT. This translates into CASTVYNTGELFF.

The sample holds a few counts of this clonotype. The chain is built from TRBV11-1 and TRBJ2-7, with 13 bases that match TRBD2. V trimming: 5 bases; J trimming: 3 bases; junction bases outside the gene matches: 16. Germline CDR1 and CDR2: SGHAT and FQDESV (reference sequence). The CDR3 spans 19 residues. This CDR3 reads CASSPRTSGRLGGRYEQYF. The CDR3, as DNA: TGTGCCAGCAGCCCCCGGACTAGCGGGAGACTGGGGGGCCGCTACGAGCAGTACTTC.

This clonotype was counted at least ten times. V is TRBV6-5 and J is TRBJ2-7; TRBD2 matches at 10 bases. V shed 0 bases, J shed 5 bases, and the junction held 4 bases outside the gene matches. Germline values: CDR1 MNHEY, CDR2 SVGAGI. The CDR3 runs to 15 residues. The CDR3 DNA is TGTGCCAGCAGTTACTCGAGCGGGAGGGTCAACGAGCAGTACTTC. Translated, it gives CASSYSSGRVNEQYF.

With regard to this clonotype: A much larger clone sits a single nucleotide away, making a read error possible. The CDR3 DNA reads TGCGCCAGCAGCGGGGACTACTTTGACAATGAGCAGTTCTTC. Protein sequence: CASSGDYFDNEQFF. This chain links TRBV5-1 with TRBJ2-1, with TRBD2 matching over 7 bases. J lost 5 bases, V lost 4 bases, and 6 bases had no gene match. The CDR3 runs to 14 residues. Germline values: CDR1 SGHRS, CDR2 YFSETQ.

This clonotype was counted ten times or more. The V and J genes are TRBV29-1 and TRBJ2-3; a weak D match, TRBD1 (5 bases). Trimming removed 7 bases at V and 6 bases at J, with 8 bases between. In germline, CDR1 is SQVTM, CDR2 ANQGSEA. The CDR3 has 10 amino acids. In nucleotides, the CDR3 is TGCAGCGGTTCAGGGGATACGCAGTATTTT. Its translation is CSGSGDTQYF.

This clonotype was seen many times. This chain joins TRBV20-1 and TRBJ2-3, with 8 bases that match TRBD2. The ends lost 5 bases at V and 4 bases at J; junction bases unmatched: 8. The CDR3 runs 14 residues. CDR1 is DFQATT, CDR2 SNEGSKA, per germline (reference sequence). In DNA form, the CDR3 reads TGCAGTGCTCCCCAAGCGGGAGAAGCAGATACGCAGTATTTT. Amino acid sequence: CSAPQAGEADTQYF.

This rearrangement joins TRBV12-3 or TRBV12-4 to TRBJ2-5; D gene uncertain. This CDR3 is 13 amino acids long. The V gene lost 1 base and the J gene lost 4 bases, with 7 bases spanning the gap. The CDR3 spells CASSLDYPETQYF. The CDR3 DNA is TGTGCCAGCAGTTTAGACTACCCAGAGACCCAGTACTTC.

V gene TRBV4-3 combines with J gene TRBJ1-1; 7 bases map to TRBD1. The CDR3 is 15 amino acids. Germline V gene sequence: CDR1 LGHNA, CDR2 YSLEER. Germline trimming cut 0 bases from V and 6 bases from J; bases unmatched to any gene: 7. The CDR3 region has the DNA TGCGCCAGCAGCCAAGAGGTACAGGGGTGGTCTGAAGCTTTCTTT. The encoded protein is CASSQEVQGWSEAFF.

The chain joins TRBV19 to TRBJ1-2; perhaps TRBD1 as D (5 bases). This CDR3 contains 14 residues. Germline CDR1 is LNHDA and CDR2 is SQIVND (reference sequence). The V gene lost 7 bases and the J gene lost 3 bases, with 15 bases spanning the gap. The CDR3 here is CASKKGPGDYGYTF. The CDR3, as DNA: TGTGCCAGTAAAAAGGGACCCGGGGACTATGGCTACACCTTC.

This clonotype was observed at least ten times. This sequence joins TRBV20-1 and TRBJ2-1, with D maybe TRBD2 (5 bases). Trimming shortened V by 3 bases and J by 4 bases, and 7 bases separated the two germline ends. This CDR3 contains 12 residues. Germline V gives CDR1 DFQATT, CDR2 SNEGSKA (reference sequence). The CDR3 is CSARRVYNEQFF. In DNA form, the CDR3 reads TGCAGTGCTAGGAGGGTGTACAATGAGCAGTTCTTC.

This clonotype was counted at least ten times. The J gene is TRBJ2-3, the V gene TRBV7-2; D may match TRBD1 or TRBD2 (5 bases each). The V gene lost 6 bases and the J gene lost 10 bases, with 17 bases spanning the gap. The CDR3 totals 13 residues. The germline V gene encodes CDR1 SGHTA and CDR2 FQGNSA. CDR3 bases: TGTGCCAGCAGAAACGTGGGGGTTTCGTCGCAGTATTTT. Translation: CASRNVGVSSQYF.

This clonotype was observed at least ten times. V is TRBV7-2 and J is TRBJ2-4, with D unclear. V lost 4 bases to trimming and J lost 0 bases, with 7 bases between them. CDR3 length: 14 residues. Per the germline V gene, CDR1 is SGHTA and CDR2 is FQGNSA. In DNA form, the CDR3 reads TGTGCCAGCAGCTCCGAATTAGCCAAAAACATTCAGTACTTC. Its translation: CASSSELAKNIQYF.